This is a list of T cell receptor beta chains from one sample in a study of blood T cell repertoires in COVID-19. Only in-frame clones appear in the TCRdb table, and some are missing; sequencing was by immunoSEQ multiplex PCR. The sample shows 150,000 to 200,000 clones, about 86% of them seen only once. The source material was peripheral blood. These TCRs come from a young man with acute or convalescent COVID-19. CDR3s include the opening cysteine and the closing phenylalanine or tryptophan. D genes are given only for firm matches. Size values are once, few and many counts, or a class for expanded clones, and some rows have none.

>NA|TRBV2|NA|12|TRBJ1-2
CASRDGEYGYTF
TGTGCCAGCAGGGACGGGGAATATGGCTACACCTTC
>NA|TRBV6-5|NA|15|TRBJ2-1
CASSYGGASYNEQFF
TGTGCCAGCAGTTACGGGGGGGCGTCCTACAATGAGCAGTTCTTC
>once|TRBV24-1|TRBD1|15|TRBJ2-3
CATSDFRGPLGTQYF
TGTGCCACCAGTGATTTCAGGGGGCCACTAGGCACGCAGTATTTT
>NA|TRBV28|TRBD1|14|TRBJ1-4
CASSRTGENEKLFF
TGTGCCAGCAGCCGGACAGGGGAGAATGAAAAACTGTTTTTT
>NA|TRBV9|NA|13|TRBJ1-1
CASSVGGRSRAFF
TGTGCCAGCAGCGTAGGAGGCCGCTCCCGGGCTTTCTTT
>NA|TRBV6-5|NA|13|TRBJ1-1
CASRQGLNTEAFF
TGTGCCAGCAGACAGGGATTGAACACTGAAGCTTTCTTT
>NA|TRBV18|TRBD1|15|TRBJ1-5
CASSPPEGANQPQHF
TGTGCCAGCTCACCACCGGAGGGGGCGAATCAGCCCCAGCATTTT
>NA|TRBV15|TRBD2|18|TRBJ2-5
CATSRDIGAGASKETQYF
TGTGCCACCAGCAGAGATATAGGAGCGGGGGCCTCAAAAGAGACCCAGTACTTC
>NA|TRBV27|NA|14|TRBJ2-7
CASSFSGSSYEQYF
TGTGCCAGCAGTTTTAGCGGCAGCTCCTACGAGCAGTACTTC
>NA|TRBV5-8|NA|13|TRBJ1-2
CASSDTGIYGYTF
TGTGCCAGCAGCGACACAGGGATCTATGGCTACACCTTC
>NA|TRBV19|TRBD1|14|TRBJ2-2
CASAQQGSPGELFF
TGTGCCAGCGCTCAACAGGGGAGCCCCGGGGAGCTGTTTTTT
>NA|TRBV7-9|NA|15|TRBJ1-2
CASSLISRQLYGYTF
TGTGCCAGCAGCTTAATCTCGCGGCAGCTCTATGGCTACACCTTC
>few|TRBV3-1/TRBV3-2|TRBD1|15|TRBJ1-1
CASSRGTGSFAEAFF
TGTGCCAGCAGCCGAGGGACAGGCTCGTTCGCTGAAGCTTTCTTT
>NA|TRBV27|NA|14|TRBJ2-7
CASSLSWGAYEQYF
TGTGCCAGCAGTTTATCGTGGGGCGCCTACGAGCAGTACTTC
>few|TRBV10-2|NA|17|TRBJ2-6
CASSDGRKNSGANVLTF
TGCGCCAGCAGTGACGGCAGGAAAAACTCTGGGGCCAACGTCCTGACTTTC
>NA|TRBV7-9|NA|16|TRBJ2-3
CASSQGLQGNTDTQYF
TGTGCCAGCAGCCAAGGGTTGCAGGGTAACACAGATACGCAGTATTTT
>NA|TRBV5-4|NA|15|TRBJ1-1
CASSLGRTDSTEAFF
TGTGCCAGCAGCTTGGGCCGGACAGACTCCACTGAAGCTTTCTTT
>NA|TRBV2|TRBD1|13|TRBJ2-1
CASSGQGANEQFF
TGTGCCAGCAGTGGACAGGGGGCGAATGAGCAGTTCTTC
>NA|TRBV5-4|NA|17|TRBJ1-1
CASSPGGRVRGNTEAFF
TGTGCCAGCAGCCCTGGAGGGCGGGTGCGGGGGAACACTGAAGCTTTCTTT
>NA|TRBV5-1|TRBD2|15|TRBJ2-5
CASSLRGGGAETQYF
TGCGCCAGCAGCTTGAGAGGCGGGGGGGCGGAGACCCAGTACTTC
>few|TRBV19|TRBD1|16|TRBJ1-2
CASSANRDRANYGYTF
TGTGCCAGTAGTGCAAACCGGGACAGAGCTAACTATGGCTACACCTTC
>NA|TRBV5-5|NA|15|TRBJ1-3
CASSLGTGSGNTIYF
TGTGCCAGCAGCTTAGGCACAGGCTCTGGAAACACCATATATTTT
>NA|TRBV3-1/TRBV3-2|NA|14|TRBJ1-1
CASSIWQKNTEAFF
TGTGCCAGCAGCATTTGGCAGAAGAACACTGAAGCTTTCTTT
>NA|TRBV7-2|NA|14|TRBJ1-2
CASSLVFATNGYTF
TGTGCCAGCAGCTTAGTTTTTGCGACAAATGGCTACACCTTC
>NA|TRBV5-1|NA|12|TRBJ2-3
CASSLNTDTQYF
TGCGCCAGCAGCCTAAACACAGATACGCAGTATTTT
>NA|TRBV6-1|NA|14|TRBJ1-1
CASSEVQGNAEAFF
TGTGCCAGCAGTGAGGTCCAGGGTAACGCTGAAGCTTTCTTT
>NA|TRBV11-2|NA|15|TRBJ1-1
CASSLEAGRRTEAFF
TGTGCCAGCAGCTTAGAGGCAGGGCGGCGTACTGAAGCTTTCTTT
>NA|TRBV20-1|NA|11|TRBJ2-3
CSAATRRTQYF
TGCAGTGCGGCCACAAGGCGGACGCAGTATTTT
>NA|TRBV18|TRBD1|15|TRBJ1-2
CASSPLGQGNYGYTF
TGTGCCAGCTCACCACTGGGACAGGGAAACTATGGCTACACCTTC
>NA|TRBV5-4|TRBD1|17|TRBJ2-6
CASSSGTGISGANVLTF
TGTGCCAGCAGCTCCGGGACAGGAATCTCTGGGGCCAACGTCCTGACTTTC
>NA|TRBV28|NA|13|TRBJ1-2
CASRDQGNYGYTF
TGTGCCAGCAGGGATCAGGGGAACTATGGCTACACCTTC
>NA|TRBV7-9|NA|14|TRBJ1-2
CASSLEGLNYGYTF
TGTGCCAGCAGCTTGGAGGGATTAAACTATGGCTACACCTTC
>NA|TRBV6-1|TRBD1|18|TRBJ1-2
CASSEVRLGGTANYGYTF
TGTGCCAGCAGTGAAGTTCGTTTAGGGGGGACAGCTAACTATGGCTACACCTTC
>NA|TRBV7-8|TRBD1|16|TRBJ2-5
CASSLGGLTGVGTQYF
TGTGCCAGCAGCTTAGGGGGGTTGACAGGGGTAGGGACCCAGTACTTC
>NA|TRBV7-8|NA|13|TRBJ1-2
CASSLAAAYGYTF
TGTGCCAGCAGCTTAGCGGCGGCTTATGGCTACACCTTC
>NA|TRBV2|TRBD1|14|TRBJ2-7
CASGAGGNIYEQYF
TGTGCCAGCGGTGCAGGGGGAAATATCTACGAGCAGTACTTC
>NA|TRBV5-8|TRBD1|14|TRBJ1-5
CASRYRDREQPQHF
TGTGCCAGCAGATACCGGGACAGGGAACAGCCCCAGCATTTT
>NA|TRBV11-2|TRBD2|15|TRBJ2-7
CASSLERGGRYEQYF
TGTGCCAGCAGCTTAGAAAGGGGAGGGAGATACGAGCAGTACTTC
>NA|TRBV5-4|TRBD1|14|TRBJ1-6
CASSWTGVNSPLHF
TGTGCCAGCAGCTGGACAGGGGTGAATTCACCCCTCCACTTT
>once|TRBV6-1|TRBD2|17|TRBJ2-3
CASSAGLVNEVTDTQYF
TGTGCCAGCAGTGCCGGACTAGTCAACGAGGTTACAGATACGCAGTATTTT
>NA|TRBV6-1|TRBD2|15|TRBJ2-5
CASSRTSGAQETQYF
TGTGCCAGCAGTCGGACTAGCGGGGCCCAAGAGACCCAGTACTTC
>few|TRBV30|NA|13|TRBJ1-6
CAASRGNNSPLHF
TGTGCGGCCTCAAGGGGGAATAATTCACCCCTCCACTTT
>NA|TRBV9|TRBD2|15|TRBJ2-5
CASSGEAGAGETQYF
TGTGCCAGCAGCGGGGAAGCGGGGGCGGGTGAGACCCAGTACTTC
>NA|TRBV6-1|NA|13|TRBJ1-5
CASSENRVQPQHF
TGTGCCAGCAGTGAAAATCGGGTTCAGCCCCAGCATTTT
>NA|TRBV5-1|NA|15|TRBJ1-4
CASSLATTTNEKLFF
TGCGCCAGCAGCTTGGCGACAACAACTAATGAAAAACTGTTTTTT
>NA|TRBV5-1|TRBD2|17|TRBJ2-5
CASSSRGLAGDQETQYF
TGCGCCAGCAGCTCCAGGGGACTAGCGGGGGACCAAGAGACCCAGTACTTC
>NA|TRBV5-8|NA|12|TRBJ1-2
CASSFPRTPYTF
TGTGCCAGCAGTTTCCCCCGGACACCCTACACCTTC
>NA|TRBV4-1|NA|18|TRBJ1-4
CASSQDLIAQGRQKKLFF
TGCGCCAGCAGCCAAGACTTGATTGCGCAGGGTCGTCAAAAAAAACTGTTTTTT
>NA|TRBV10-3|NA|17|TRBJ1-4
CAISEEGEVATNEKLFF
TGTGCCATCAGTGAGGAAGGGGAAGTTGCAACTAATGAAAAACTGTTTTTT
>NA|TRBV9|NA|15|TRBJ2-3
CASSAWDSGTDTQYF
TGTGCCAGCAGCGCCTGGGACAGCGGGACAGATACGCAGTATTTT